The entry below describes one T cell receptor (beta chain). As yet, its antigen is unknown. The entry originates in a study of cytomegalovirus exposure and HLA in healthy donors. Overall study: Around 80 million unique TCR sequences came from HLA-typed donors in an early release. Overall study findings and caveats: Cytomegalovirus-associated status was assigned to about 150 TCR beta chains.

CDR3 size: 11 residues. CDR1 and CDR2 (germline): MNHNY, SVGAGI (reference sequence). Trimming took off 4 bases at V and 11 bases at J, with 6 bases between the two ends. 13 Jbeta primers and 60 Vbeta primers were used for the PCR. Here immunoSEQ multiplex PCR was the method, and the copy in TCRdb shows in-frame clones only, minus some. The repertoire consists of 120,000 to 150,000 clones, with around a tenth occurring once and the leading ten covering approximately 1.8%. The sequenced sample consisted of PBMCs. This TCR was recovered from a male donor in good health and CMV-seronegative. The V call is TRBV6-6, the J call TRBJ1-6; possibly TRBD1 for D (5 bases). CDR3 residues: CASSLGPPLHF. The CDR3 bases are TGTGCCAGCAGTTTGGGGCCACCCCTCCACTTT.